The 2 T cell receptor beta chains presented below share a single source sample, sequenced in a study of CD8+ T cells in alopecia areata. Reverse transcription of extracted RNA yielded cDNA, which provided the sequencing template. Data came from immunoSEQ multiplex PCR; TCRdb stores just in-frame clones and leaves some out. The repertoire holds approximately 99,000 clones, approximately 61% seen once, with over 20% in the top ten. The sample taken for sequencing was NKG2D-low CD8+ T cells sorted from blood. All receptors derive from a human donor with alopecia areata.

The chain combines TRBV23-1 with TRBJ2-1; TRBD2 might be the D (5 bases). TRBV23-1 is labeled an ORF, and its function is uncertain. The length of the CDR3 is 16 residues. The V end was cut by 1 base, the J end by 5 bases, with 15 bases between. The CDR3 loop reads CASSQLGSEDNNEQFF. DNA for the CDR3: TGCGCCAGCAGTCAATTGGGGAGTGAAGACAACAATGAGCAGTTCTTC.

V and J are TRBV30 and TRBJ2-7, with TRBD1 matching over 9 bases. CDR1 is GTSNPN, CDR2 SVGIG, per germline (reference sequence). V shed 3 bases and J 4 bases; nucleotides not matched to a gene: 19. CDR3 size: 18 residues. The chain's CDR3 is CAWRTEGQGMWEKYEQYF. DNA for the CDR3: TGTGCCTGGAGGACGGAGGGACAGGGTATGTGGGAAAAGTACGAGCAGTACTTC.